The 7 T cell receptor beta chains reported below all come from one sample, sequenced in a study of T cell repertoires in cytomegalovirus infection. TCRdb ran MiXCR on the reads and lists one entry per CDR3 protein. The sample has 480,000 or so distinct CDR3 sequences, around 11% seen once. The sequencing sample was made of PBMCs. The receptor set was obtained from a human donor in good health (CMV status not recorded). Some clones in this sample may be carry-over from other donors' samples.

This clonotype has at least ten counts. The chain has TRBV6-1 and TRBJ2-5; unclear D gene. Germline-derived CDR1 and CDR2 are MNHNS and SASEGT. The CDR3 is made up of 16 amino acids. Deletions cut 1 base from V and 2 bases from J, with 14 bases between. The CDR3 protein is CASSEVGYQSQETQYF. Here the CDR3 DNA reads TGTGCCAGCAGTGAAGTCGGCTACCAGTCGCAAGAGACCCAGTACTTC.

This clonotype was detected ten times or more. V usage is TRBV12-5 and J usage is TRBJ2-5; D is unresolved. This CDR3 comprises 15 residues. The germline gives CDR1 LGHNT, CDR2 FRNRAP. V lost 7 bases and J 7 bases, leaving 22 bases between the germline ends. The CDR3 DNA reads as TGTGCTAGTGCACCCAGCGAAGCCCTCAAGGGGACCCAGTACTTC. Its protein product is CASAPSEALKGTQYF.

The chain uses TRBV18 and TRBJ2-7; the match to TRBD2 covers 9 bases. This CDR3 spans 15 amino acids. V was pared by 2 bases and J by 4 bases, with 6 bases of the junction left unmatched. The germline V gene encodes CDR1 KGHSH and CDR2 LQKENI. The CDR3 DNA is TGTGCCAGCTCACCAAGCGGGGGGACTATTTACGAGCAGTACTTC. It is translated as CASSPSGGTIYEQYF. The full variable domain, completed using reference TRBV18 and TRBJ2-7, is NAGVMQNPRHLVRRRGQEARLRCSPMKGHSHVYWYRQLPEEGLKFMVYLQKENIIDESGMPKERFSAEFPKEGPSILRIQQVVRGDSAAYFCASSPSGGTIYEQYFGPGTRLTVT.

V and J are TRBV5-6 and TRBJ2-1; 7 bases fit TRBD2. V dropped 3 bases and J dropped 5; count of bases not matched to a gene: 8. This CDR3 is built from 15 residues. The V gene's germline CDR1 is SGHDT and CDR2 YYEEEE. The CDR3 reads CASSWDYQYNNEQFF. CDR3 coding DNA: TGTGCCAGCAGCTGGGACTACCAGTATAACAATGAGCAGTTCTTC.

The chain recombines TRBV6-5 with TRBJ2-2; TRBD2 is a possible D gene (5 bases). This CDR3 region has 15 residues. Per the germline V gene, CDR1 is MNHEY and CDR2 is SVGAGI. Trimming stripped 4 bases from V and 5 bases from J, with 14 bases between. CDR3 DNA: TGTGCCAGCAGTTGGGAGTGGGAGAGGACCGGGGAGCTGTTTTTT. Residues: CASSWEWERTGELFF.

This chain joins TRBV11-3 and TRBJ2-2, with D uncertain. Germline V gene data show CDR1 as SGHNT and CDR2 as YENEEA. Trimming stripped 0 bases from V and 3 bases from J, with 14 bases between. CDR3 length: 17 residues. The CDR3 bases are TGTGCCAGCAGCTTAGAAGCATGGACGGCAGACACCGGGGAGCTGTTTTTT. Encoded protein: CASSLEAWTADTGELFF.

This clonotype occurred many times. The V gene is TRBV5-4, the J gene TRBJ1-4; D is uncertain. V dropped 3 bases and J dropped 3 bases, with 9 bases sitting between them. Germline V CDR1 and CDR2: SGHNT, YYREEE (reference sequence). The CDR3 loop spans 14 amino acids. CDR3 in amino acids: CASSSGGANEKLFF. CDR3 coding DNA: TGTGCCAGCAGCTCGGGTGGCGCTAATGAAAAACTGTTTTTT.